The next 18 T cell receptor beta chains were all read from a single sample in a study of Graves' ophthalmopathy and Graves' hyperthyroidism. Amplifying from RNA transcripts, the study obtained TCR beta CDR3 regions. First-round RT-PCR with HTBI primers preceded a second-round multiplex PCR. TCRdb fed the multiplex PCR reads into MiXCR, producing one record per CDR3 protein. The sample holds some 200,000 distinct CDR3 sequences, approximately 29% seen once. Sequencing input: peripheral blood. The receptors derive from a man over 45 with Graves' ophthalmopathy.

This clonotype has at least ten counts. This chain connects TRBV19 to TRBJ2-2; no firm D call. The CDR3 totals 21 residues. The V and J ends lost 3 bases and 4 bases respectively, with 30 bases between them. CDR1 LNHDA and CDR2 SQIVND come from the germline V gene (reference sequence). CDR3 amino acids: CASSIGRAASLMFLGTGELFF. DNA for the CDR3: TGTGCCAGTAGTATTGGGCGCGCGGCGTCCCTTATGTTCTTGGGCACCGGGGAGCTGTTTTTT.

The chain links TRBV12-3 or TRBV12-4 to TRBJ2-7; D unresolved. V lost 6 bases to trimming and J lost 5 bases, with 14 bases between them. This CDR3 contains 13 residues. DNA of the CDR3: TGTGCCAGCAGCCCCGGATCCTTCCACGAGCAGTACTTC. It translates to CASSPGSFHEQYF.

This clonotype was found many times. The rearrangement links TRBV6-1 to TRBJ1-1; D ambiguous. The CDR3 has 15 amino acids. V was cut by 6 bases and J by 1 base, with 15 bases left in between. Per the germline V gene, CDR1 is MNHNS and CDR2 is SASEGT. The DNA of the CDR3 is TGTGCCAGCAGCCCCAGGCGGACGGGGAACACTGAAGCTTTCTTT. It yields the protein CASSPRRTGNTEAFF.

This clonotype came up many times. V usage is TRBV29-1 and J usage is TRBJ1-1; D call uncertain. Trimming shortened V by 4 bases and J by 0 bases, and 12 bases separated the two germline ends. CDR3 length equals 14 residues. Germline loops: CDR1 SQVTM, CDR2 ANQGSEA. CDR3 DNA sequence: TGCAGCGTTGCCGTGGTTGGGATGAACACTGAAGCTTTCTTT. It encodes CSVAVVGMNTEAFF.

This clonotype was counted ten times or more. This chain uses TRBV5-5 with TRBJ1-2; tentatively, D is TRBD1 (6 bases). Trimming stripped 3 bases from V and 1 base from J, with 10 bases between. The CDR3 is made up of 14 amino acids. Per germline, CDR1 SGHKS and CDR2 YYEKEE (reference sequence). This chain's CDR3 is CASSWTAVNYGYTF. The DNA of the CDR3 is TGTGCCAGCAGCTGGACAGCAGTTAACTATGGCTACACCTTC.

The CDR3 is CASTPGFDALYGYTF. CDR3 nucleotides: TGTGCCAGCACCCCAGGTTTCGACGCCCTTTATGGCTACACCTTC. The V call is TRBV28, the J call TRBJ1-2; unclear D gene. Germline CDR1 is MDHEN and CDR2 is SYDVKM. Between the trimmed V and J ends, which lost 7 bases and 5 bases, there was a span of 20 bases. The CDR3 runs to 15 residues.

This clonotype was seen ten or more times. This rearrangement joins TRBV12-3 or TRBV12-4 to TRBJ2-7, with TRBD2 matching over 12 bases. After removal of 6 bases from V and 4 bases from J, the junction contained 7 bases not matched to a gene. The CDR3 has 15 amino acids. The CDR3 bases are TGTGCCAGCAGCTCCCGGACTAGCGGGACGTACGAGCAGTACTTC. Residues: CASSSRTSGTYEQYF.

This clonotype was recorded a few times. The chain is built from TRBV12-3 or TRBV12-4 and TRBJ1-5; D possibly corresponds to TRBD1 (6 bases). The CDR3 totals 12 residues. Between the trimmed V and J ends, which lost 8 bases and 7 bases, there was a span of 12 bases. Written as DNA, the CDR3 is TGTGCCAGCTCAACCCAGGGGCAGCCCCAGCATTTT. Protein product: CASSTQGQPQHF.

This CDR3 is CATSRQRDTGELFF. CDR3 DNA sequence: TGTGCCACCAGCAGACAACGAGACACCGGGGAGCTGTTTTTT. This chain connects TRBV15 to TRBJ2-2, with D unclear. V was clipped by 2 bases and J by 3 bases, with 7 bases between them. CDR3 length: 14 residues. Germline CDR1 reads LNHNV; CDR2 reads YYDKDF (reference sequence).

This clonotype has a count of ten or more. The J gene is TRBJ2-7, the V gene TRBV20-1, with D tentatively TRBD1 (6 bases). V lost 6 bases, J lost 3 bases, and 12 bases lay in between. The CDR3 covers 12 residues. Germline CDR1 reads DFQATT; CDR2 reads SNEGSKA (reference sequence). Written as DNA, the CDR3 is TGCAGTGCCGGCGGACAGCTCTACGAGCAGTACTTC. Protein sequence: CSAGGQLYEQYF.

This clonotype was found many times. This rearrangement joins TRBV6-2 or TRBV6-3 to TRBJ2-2, with unresolved D. This CDR3 has 14 amino acids. CDR1 is MNHEY and CDR2 is SVGEGT in the germline V gene. Trimming pared 2 bases from V and 1 base from J, leaving 5 bases between. The CDR3 spells CASSYVRNTGELFF. DNA for the CDR3: TGTGCCAGCAGTTACGTAAGGAACACCGGGGAGCTGTTTTTT.

This clonotype was picked up many times. The chain carries TRBV6-2 or TRBV6-3 and TRBJ2-4, with a weak D call TRBD2 (6 bases). Germline V gene data show CDR1 as MNHEY and CDR2 as SVGEGT. The V end lost 5 bases, the J end lost 0 bases, and 20 bases lay between the germline ends. The CDR3 has 18 residues. The CDR3 DNA sequence: TGTGCCAGCAGTCAAGAGCGGGCAACCATGCTAGCCAAAAACATTCAGTACTTC. Translated: CASSQERATMLAKNIQYF.

This chain connects TRBV12-3 or TRBV12-4 to TRBJ2-5; TRBD2 matches at 11 bases. The junction had 15 bases not matched to a gene; V was cut back by 7 bases and J by 5 bases. This CDR3 has 17 amino acids. The CDR3 here is CASTLDLGGLAEETQYF. CDR3 nucleotides: TGTGCCAGCACCTTGGACCTAGGGGGACTAGCGGAGGAGACCCAGTACTTC.

This clonotype has more than one count but fewer than ten. The rearrangement links TRBV6-2 or TRBV6-3 to TRBJ2-4; 12 bases map to TRBD2. Per germline, CDR1 MNHEY and CDR2 SVGEGT. The CDR3 totals 19 residues. With V trimmed by 5 bases and J by 2 bases, 13 bases remained unmatched. CDR3 loop: CASSTLTSGRWGPKNIQYF. CDR3 in DNA: TGTGCCAGCAGTACCTTGACTAGCGGGAGATGGGGGCCCAAAAACATTCAGTACTTC.

This clonotype was seen many times. V usage is TRBV19 and J usage is TRBJ2-7, with D uncertain. The V and J ends lost 5 bases and 0 bases respectively, with 11 bases between them. Germline lookup yields CDR1 LNHDA and CDR2 SQIVND (reference sequence). CDR3 length equals 14 residues. The CDR3 coding sequence is TGTGCCAGTAGTCCTAGTCCCTACTCCTACGAGCAGTACTTC. Its protein product is CASSPSPYSYEQYF. Full variable domain (remainder filled in from reference TRBV19 and TRBJ2-7): DGGITQSPKYLFRKEGQNVTLSCEQNLNHDAMYWYRQDPGQGLRLIYYSQIVNDFQKGDIAEGYSVSREKKESFPLTVTSAQKNPTAFYLCASSPSPYSYEQYFGPGTRLTVT.

This clonotype was counted at least ten times. The rearrangement joins TRBV12-3 or TRBV12-4 to TRBJ1-1; TRBD1 matches at 7 bases. CDR3 length equals 13 residues. Trimming removed 5 bases from V and 11 bases from J; junction bases left unmatched: 11. CDR3 protein: CASSLSTQGRAFF. As DNA, the CDR3 is TGTGCCAGCAGTCTCAGTACACAGGGGAGGGCTTTCTTT.

This clonotype was picked up many times. The chain carries TRBV29-1 and TRBJ2-7; D perhaps matches TRBD1 (6 bases). The CDR3 totals 13 residues. The V end lost 4 bases, the J end lost 0 bases, and 10 bases lay between the germline ends. The germline CDR1 and CDR2 sequences are SQVTM and ANQGSEA. The CDR3 loop reads CSVGGTNSYEQYF. DNA for the CDR3: TGCAGCGTTGGTGGGACAAACTCCTACGAGCAGTACTTC.

This clonotype was counted many times. The rearrangement joins TRBV28 to TRBJ2-7, with D possibly TRBD1 on 5 matching bases. Germline V lookup: CDR1 MDHEN, CDR2 SYDVKM. This CDR3 is 13 amino acids long. Between the trimmed V and J ends, which lost 6 bases and 5 bases, there was a span of 14 bases. CDR3 in amino acids: CASRPPTGDEQYF. The CDR3, as DNA: TGTGCCAGCAGACCACCAACAGGAGACGAGCAGTACTTC.